These T cell receptor beta chains were read from a single sample in a study of human T cells and chemical hapten exposure. TCRdb analysed the RACE reads with MiXCR anew, one entry per CDR3 protein. Found here are tens of thousands of distinct CDR3 sequences, 12% of them singletons; the top ten hold about 3.5%. Sequenced material: whole blood, taken in connection with sensitization to the hapten diphenylcyclopropenone (DPC). All receptors derive from a woman aged 55-75 years with alopecia areata. Some clones in this sample may be carry-over from other donors' samples. Both conserved end residues are part of each CDR3. The D gene is left open where the match is weak. A clone size is listed for some rows: how often the clone was seen (once, few, many), or a class if it is expanded.

TRBJ2-4 few TRBV3-1 . TGTGCCAGCAGCCCCGGGAGTGTTGGGGGTCGAAACATTCAGTACTTC CASSPGSVGGRNIQYF
TRBJ2-4 many TRBV29-1 TRBD2 TGCAGCGTCCAGACTAGCGAGGCCAAAAACATTCAGTACTTC CSVQTSEAKNIQYF
TRBJ2-7 few TRBV25-1 . TGTGCCAGCAGTGCAAACTACGAGCAGTACTTC CASSANYEQYF
TRBJ2-3 few TRBV12-3/TRBV12-4 . TGTGCCAGCAGCCTAACTGGCACAGATACGCAGTATTTT CASSLTGTDTQYF
TRBJ2-7 few TRBV15 . TGTGCCACCAGCAGAGATAGGGGGTCCTACGAGCAGTACTTC CATSRDRGSYEQYF
TRBJ2-3 . TRBV7-9 TRBD2 TGTGCCAGCAGCTTTTTAGCGGGGGGAAACACAGATACGCAGTATTTT CASSFLAGGNTDTQYF
TRBJ2-7 many TRBV25-1 . TGTGCCAGCAGTGAATACTACGAGCAGTACTTC CASSEYYEQYF
TRBJ1-5 many TRBV19 . TGTGCCAGCATGGGATTTTACCTGGGGCAGCCCCAGCATTTT CASMGFYLGQPQHF
TRBJ1-5 few TRBV30 . TGTGCCTGGGACTCCCCCAATCAGCCCCAGCATTTT CAWDSPNQPQHF
TRBJ2-7 many TRBV19 TRBD1 TGTGCCAGTAGTATCACAGGGGGTCCCTACGAGCAGTACTTC CASSITGGPYEQYF
TRBJ2-3 . TRBV7-2 TRBD2 TGTGCCAGCAGCTTAAAAGCGGGGATCACAGATACGCAGTATTTT CASSLKAGITDTQYF
TRBJ1-1 . TRBV5-1 . TGCGCCAGCAGCCCGGGGACTGAGGGGAACACTGAAGCTTTCTTT CASSPGTEGNTEAFF